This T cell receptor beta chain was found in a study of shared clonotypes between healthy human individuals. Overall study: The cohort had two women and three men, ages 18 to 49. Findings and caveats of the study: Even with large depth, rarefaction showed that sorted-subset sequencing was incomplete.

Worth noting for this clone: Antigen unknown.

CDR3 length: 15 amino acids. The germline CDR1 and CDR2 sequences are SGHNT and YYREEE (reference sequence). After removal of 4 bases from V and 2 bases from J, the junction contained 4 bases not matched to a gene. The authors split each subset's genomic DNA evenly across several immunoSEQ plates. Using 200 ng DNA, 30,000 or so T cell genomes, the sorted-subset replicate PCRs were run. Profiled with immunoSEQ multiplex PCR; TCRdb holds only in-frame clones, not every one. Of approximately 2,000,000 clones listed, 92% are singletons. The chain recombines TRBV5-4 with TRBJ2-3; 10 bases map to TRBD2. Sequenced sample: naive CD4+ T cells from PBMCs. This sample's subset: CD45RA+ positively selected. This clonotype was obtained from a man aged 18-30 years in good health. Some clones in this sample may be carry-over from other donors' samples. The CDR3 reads CASSPTSGTTDTQYF. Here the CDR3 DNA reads TGTGCCAGCAGCCCCACTAGCGGGACCACAGATACGCAGTATTTT.